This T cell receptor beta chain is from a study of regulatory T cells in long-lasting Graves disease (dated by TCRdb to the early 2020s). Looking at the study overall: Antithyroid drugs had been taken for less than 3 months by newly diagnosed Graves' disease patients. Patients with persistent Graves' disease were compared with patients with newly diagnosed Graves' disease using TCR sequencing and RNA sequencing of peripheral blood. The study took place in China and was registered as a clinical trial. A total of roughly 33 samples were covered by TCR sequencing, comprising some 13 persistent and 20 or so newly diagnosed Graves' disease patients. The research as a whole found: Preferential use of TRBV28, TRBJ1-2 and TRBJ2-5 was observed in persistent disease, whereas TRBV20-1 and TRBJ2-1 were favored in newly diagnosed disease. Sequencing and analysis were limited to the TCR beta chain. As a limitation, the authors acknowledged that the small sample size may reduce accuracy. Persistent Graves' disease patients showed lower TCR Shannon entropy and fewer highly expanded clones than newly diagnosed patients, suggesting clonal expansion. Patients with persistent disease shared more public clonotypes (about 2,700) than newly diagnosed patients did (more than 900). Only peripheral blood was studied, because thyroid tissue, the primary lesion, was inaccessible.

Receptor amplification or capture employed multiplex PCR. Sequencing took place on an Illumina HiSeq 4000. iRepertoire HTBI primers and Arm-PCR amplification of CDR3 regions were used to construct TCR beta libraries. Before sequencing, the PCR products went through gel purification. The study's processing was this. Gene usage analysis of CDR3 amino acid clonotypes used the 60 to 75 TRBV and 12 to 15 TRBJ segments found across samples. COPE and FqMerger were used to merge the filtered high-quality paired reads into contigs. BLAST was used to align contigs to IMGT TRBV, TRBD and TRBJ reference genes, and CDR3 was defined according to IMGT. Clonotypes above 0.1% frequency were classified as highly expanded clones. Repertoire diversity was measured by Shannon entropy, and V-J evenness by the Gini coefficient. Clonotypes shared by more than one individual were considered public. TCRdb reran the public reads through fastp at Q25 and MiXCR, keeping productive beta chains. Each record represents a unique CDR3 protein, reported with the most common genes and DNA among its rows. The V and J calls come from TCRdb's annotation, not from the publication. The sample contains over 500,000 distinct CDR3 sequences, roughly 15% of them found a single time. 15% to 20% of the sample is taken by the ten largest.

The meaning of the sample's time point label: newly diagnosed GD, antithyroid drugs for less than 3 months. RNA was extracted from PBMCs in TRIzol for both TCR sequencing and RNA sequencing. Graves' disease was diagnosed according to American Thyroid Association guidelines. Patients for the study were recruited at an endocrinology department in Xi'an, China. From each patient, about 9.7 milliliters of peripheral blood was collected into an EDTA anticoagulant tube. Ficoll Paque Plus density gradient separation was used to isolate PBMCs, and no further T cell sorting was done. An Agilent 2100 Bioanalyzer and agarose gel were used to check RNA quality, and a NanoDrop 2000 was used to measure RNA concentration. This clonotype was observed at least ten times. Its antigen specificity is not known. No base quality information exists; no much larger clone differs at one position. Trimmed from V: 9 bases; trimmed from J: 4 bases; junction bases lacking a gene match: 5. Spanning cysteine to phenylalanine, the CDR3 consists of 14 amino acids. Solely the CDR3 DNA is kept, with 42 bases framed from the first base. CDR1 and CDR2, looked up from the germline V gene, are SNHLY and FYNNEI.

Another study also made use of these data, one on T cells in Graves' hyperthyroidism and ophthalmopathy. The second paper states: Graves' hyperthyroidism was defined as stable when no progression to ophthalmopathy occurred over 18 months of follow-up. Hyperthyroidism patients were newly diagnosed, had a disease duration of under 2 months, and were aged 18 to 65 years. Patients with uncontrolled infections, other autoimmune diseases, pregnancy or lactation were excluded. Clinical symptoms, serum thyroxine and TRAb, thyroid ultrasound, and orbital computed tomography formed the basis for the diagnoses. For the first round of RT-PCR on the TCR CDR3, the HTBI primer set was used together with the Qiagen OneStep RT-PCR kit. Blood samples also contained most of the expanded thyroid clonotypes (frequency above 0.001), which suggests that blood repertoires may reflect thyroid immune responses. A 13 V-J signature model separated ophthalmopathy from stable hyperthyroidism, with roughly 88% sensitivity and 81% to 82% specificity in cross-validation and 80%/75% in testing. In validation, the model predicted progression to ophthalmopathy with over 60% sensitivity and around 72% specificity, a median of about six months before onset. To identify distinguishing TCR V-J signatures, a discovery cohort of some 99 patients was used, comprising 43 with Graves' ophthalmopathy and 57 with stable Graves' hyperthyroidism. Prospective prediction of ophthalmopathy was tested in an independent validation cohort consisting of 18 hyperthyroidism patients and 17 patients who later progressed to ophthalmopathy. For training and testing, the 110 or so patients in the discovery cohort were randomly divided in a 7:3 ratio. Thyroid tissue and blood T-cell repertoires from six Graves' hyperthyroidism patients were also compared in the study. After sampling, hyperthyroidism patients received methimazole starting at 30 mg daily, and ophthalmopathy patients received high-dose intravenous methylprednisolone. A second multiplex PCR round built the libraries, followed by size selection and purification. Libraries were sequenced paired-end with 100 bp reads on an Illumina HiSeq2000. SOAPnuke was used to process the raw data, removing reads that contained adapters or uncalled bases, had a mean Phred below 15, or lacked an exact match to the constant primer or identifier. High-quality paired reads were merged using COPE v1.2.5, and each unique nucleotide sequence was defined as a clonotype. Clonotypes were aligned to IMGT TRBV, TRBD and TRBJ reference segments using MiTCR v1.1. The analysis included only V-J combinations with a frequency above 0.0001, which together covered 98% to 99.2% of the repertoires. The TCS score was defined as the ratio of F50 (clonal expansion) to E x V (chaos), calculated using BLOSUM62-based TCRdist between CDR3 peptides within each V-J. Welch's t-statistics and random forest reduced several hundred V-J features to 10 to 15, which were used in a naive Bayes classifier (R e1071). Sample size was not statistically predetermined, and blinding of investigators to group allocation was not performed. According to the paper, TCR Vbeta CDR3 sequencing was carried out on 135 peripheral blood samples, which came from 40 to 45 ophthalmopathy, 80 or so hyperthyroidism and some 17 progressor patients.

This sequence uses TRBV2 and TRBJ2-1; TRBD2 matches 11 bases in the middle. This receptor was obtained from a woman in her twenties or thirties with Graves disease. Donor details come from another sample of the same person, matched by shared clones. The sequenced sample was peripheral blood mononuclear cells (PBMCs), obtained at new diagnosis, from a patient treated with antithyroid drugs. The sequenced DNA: TGTGCCAGTCGTGGGACTAGCGGTTACAATGAGCAGTTCTTC. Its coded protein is CASRGTSGYNEQFF.